This is a list of T cell receptor beta chains from one sample in a study of OX40 agonist ivuxolimab in advanced cancers. Sequencing used immunoSEQ multiplex PCR; TCRdb keeps in-frame clones, though not all of them. The sample records approximately 62,000 clones, 88% being singletons. This material consisted of CD4+ or CD8+ T cells sorted from blood, taken in a trial of the OX40 agonist ivuxolimab. Receptors were obtained from an adult with an advanced solid tumor such as melanoma, head and neck, liver or kidney cancer. Both conserved end residues are part of each CDR3. D genes are given only for firm matches. Where a row states a size, it is once, few, many or the class of an expanded clone; other rows omit it.

>TRBV5-1|TRBD1|NA|TRBJ2-2
TGCGCCAGCAGCTTGGGGGACAGGGTAAACACCGGGGAGCTGTTTTTT
CASSLGDRVNTGELFF
>TRBV11-3|NA|once|TRBJ2-7
TGTGCCAGCAGCTTAATAGTTACCAACTCCTACGAGCAGTACTTC
CASSLIVTNSYEQYF
>TRBV19|NA|NA|TRBJ1-3
TGTGCCAGTAGCCAATCGGACAACTCTGGAAACACCATATATTTT
CASSQSDNSGNTIYF
>TRBV6-5|TRBD1|NA|TRBJ2-1
TGTGCCAGCAGTTTGAACAGGGGGCGGAATGAGCAGTTCTTC
CASSLNRGRNEQFF
>TRBV11-2|NA|NA|TRBJ1-5
TGTGCCAGCAGCTTATCGGGTATGGGCACTTCTCAGCCCCAGCATTTT
CASSLSGMGTSQPQHF
>TRBV5-1|NA|NA|TRBJ1-2
TGCGCCAGCAGACCCATCACAGGGCAGAACTATGGCTACACCTTC
CASRPITGQNYGYTF
>TRBV7-9|TRBD1|few|TRBJ1-1
TGTGCCAGCAGCCATTCGACAGGGGGCAACACTGAAGCTTTCTTT
CASSHSTGGNTEAFF
>TRBV6-5|TRBD2|NA|TRBJ2-1
TGTGCCAGCAGTTCTAGCGGGGTCTCCCACGAGCAGTTCTTC
CASSSSGVSHEQFF
>TRBV6-5|TRBD1|NA|TRBJ1-5
TGTGCCAGCAGCAGACAGGGGGGTTGGCCCCAGCATTTT
CASSRQGGWPQHF
>TRBV9|NA|once|TRBJ2-1
TGTGCCAGCAGCGTAGTCTTCGGAGGCCATGAGCAGTTCTTC
CASSVVFGGHEQFF
>TRBV5-6|NA|NA|TRBJ2-7
TGTGCCAGCAGCTTGTTGACCCTAGACTACGAGCAGTACTTC
CASSLLTLDYEQYF
>TRBV7-3|NA|NA|TRBJ1-5
TGTGCCAGCAGCTTAGCAGCGGGGGCGCGAAGCAATCAGCCCCAGCATTTT
CASSLAAGARSNQPQHF
>TRBV11-1|NA|NA|TRBJ1-1
TGTGCCAGCAGCTTATACAACACCCCAAGGGCTGAAGCTTTCTTT
CASSLYNTPRAEAFF
>TRBV5-1|NA|NA|TRBJ2-1
TGCGCCAGCAGTCCCCCGGACCCAACCTACAATGAGCAGTTCTTC
CASSPPDPTYNEQFF
>TRBV19|NA|NA|TRBJ2-1
TGTGCCAGTAGTGTTTACCCGCAGGGGTCCAATGAGCAGTTCTTC
CASSVYPQGSNEQFF
>TRBV19|NA|NA|TRBJ2-7
TGTGCCAGTAGTTCCCCGGGATCTCGGGGCTACGAGCAGTACTTC
CASSSPGSRGYEQYF
>TRBV5-1|NA|once|TRBJ2-7
TGCGCCAGCAGCTTGGACAGGGCCCCAAAGACCTACGAGCAGTACTTC
CASSLDRAPKTYEQYF
>TRBV29-1|NA|NA|TRBJ1-2
TGCAGCGTTGAAAGAGGAGGGTCCTATGGCTACACCTTC
CSVERGGSYGYTF
>TRBV29-1|NA|NA|TRBJ2-7
TGCAGCGTCAACCAGGGGATCTACGAGCAGTACTTC
CSVNQGIYEQYF
>TRBV5-4|TRBD2|NA|TRBJ2-7
TGTGCCAGCAGCTTGGCGATCGGGCGGGGGGTTAACTACGAGCAGTACTTC
CASSLAIGRGVNYEQYF
>TRBV5-4|TRBD2|NA|TRBJ2-7
TGTGCCAGCAGCTCGCCGGGGGAGGGCGGGTACGAGCAGTACTTC
CASSSPGEGGYEQYF
>TRBV15|TRBD1|NA|TRBJ2-7
TGTGCCACCAGCCTGACCCAGGGGACAGCTTACGAGCAGTACTTC
CATSLTQGTAYEQYF
>TRBV30|NA|once|TRBJ2-7
TGTGCCTGGAGTGTAGGGGGCTACGAGCAGTACTTC
CAWSVGGYEQYF
>TRBV9|TRBD2|NA|TRBJ2-7
TGTGCCAGCAGCGTAGAGGGACTAGCGGATAATCAGTACTTC
CASSVEGLADNQYF
>TRBV5-1|NA|NA|TRBJ1-1
TGCGCCAGCAGCGATTACAGGGTCGCCAACACTGAAGCTTTCTTT
CASSDYRVANTEAFF
>TRBV5-6|NA|NA|TRBJ2-3
TGTGCCAGCAGCTTGTCGGCTTTGGAGAGCACGCAGTATTTT
CASSLSALESTQYF
>TRBV7-6|TRBD1|few|TRBJ2-6
TGTGCCAGCAGCAAACAGGGGACCTCTGGGGCCAACGTCCTGACTTTC
CASSKQGTSGANVLTF
>TRBV7-8|TRBD1|NA|TRBJ2-5
TGTGCCAGCAGCTGGACAGGGTCGGAGACCCAGTACTTC
CASSWTGSETQYF
>TRBV30|NA|few|TRBJ1-2
TGTGCCTGGAGTCCGCTCGCTAACTATGGCTACACCTTC
CAWSPLANYGYTF
>TRBV7-3|TRBD2|NA|TRBJ2-1
TGTGCCAGCAGCGCTACCGGGACTAGCAACAATGAGCAGTTCTTC
CASSATGTSNNEQFF
>TRBV4-3|NA|NA|TRBJ2-7
TGCGCCAGCAGCCTCCCGGGGCCCTACGAGCAGTACTTC
CASSLPGPYEQYF
>TRBV5-1|TRBD2|NA|TRBJ2-1
TGCGCCAGCAGCTTGGTGCCTACTAGCGGGGGGGCCAATGAGCAGTTCTTC
CASSLVPTSGGANEQFF
>TRBV5-1|NA|once|TRBJ1-4
TGCGCCAGCAGCTTCCAAGGGCAGGAAAAACTGTTTTTT
CASSFQGQEKLFF
>TRBV2|NA|NA|TRBJ1-1
TGTGCCAGCAGTAGGCAAGATACTGAAGCTTTCTTT
CASSRQDTEAFF
>TRBV2|NA|NA|TRBJ1-1
TGTGCCAGCAGTGATTCGGGGCCGAACACTGAAGCTTTCTTT
CASSDSGPNTEAFF
>TRBV28|NA|few|TRBJ1-5
TGTGCCAGCAGCCGGGACTACAATCAGCCCCAGCATTTT
CASSRDYNQPQHF
>TRBV5-1|TRBD2|NA|TRBJ2-7
TGCGCCAGCAGCTGGCCCCGGGTAGCGGGTGGCGAGGAGCAGTACTTC
CASSWPRVAGGEEQYF
>TRBV5-8|NA|NA|TRBJ2-4
TGTGCCAGCAGCTTGAGCGTCCCTCCCGCCGGGCTGGTCAAAAACATTCAGTACTTC
CASSLSVPPAGLVKNIQYF
>TRBV28|TRBD1|once|TRBJ2-4
TGTGCCAGCAGTTTACCCGGGACAGGGAACGACATTCAGTACTTC
CASSLPGTGNDIQYF
>TRBV7-6|NA|NA|TRBJ1-1
TGTGCCAGCAGCTTAGATAGGAACACTGAAGCTTTCTTT
CASSLDRNTEAFF
>TRBV5-1|NA|NA|TRBJ2-2
TGCGCCAGCAGCTTCGGGCCCCGACGGGAGACCGGGGAGCTGTTTTTT
CASSFGPRRETGELFF
>TRBV5-4|NA|NA|TRBJ1-2
TGTGCCAGCAGCCCAGGGTATGGCTACACCTTC
CASSPGYGYTF
>TRBV18|TRBD1|once|TRBJ2-1
TGTGCCAGCTCACCACAACAGACAGGGATCAATGAGCAGTTCTTC
CASSPQQTGINEQFF
>TRBV27|NA|NA|TRBJ1-2
TGTGCCAGCAGTCCGGGACGGACCTATGGCTACACCTTC
CASSPGRTYGYTF
>TRBV7-3|TRBD2|NA|TRBJ2-7
TGTGCCAGCAGCCCCGGGACTAGCGGGAGAATCCTTCGCTACGAGCAGTACTTC
CASSPGTSGRILRYEQYF